Below, 17 T cell receptor beta chains from the same sample are listed, as sequenced in a study of tissue T cells after allogeneic stem cell transplantation. Clones were read by immunoSEQ multiplex PCR, and TCRdb kept only the in-frame ones, dropping some. The sample records about 17,000 clones, roughly two thirds being singletons. Specimen: spleen. These receptors were taken from a female BALB/c mouse in good health. MHC haplotype: H2-d.

A remark on this clone: All gene names here are mouse names. The CDR3 end falls 1 residue outside the read, so it is completed with the germline J gene. The V gene is TRBV3, the J gene TRBJ2-1; TRBD1 agrees at 8 bases. The CDR3 totals 17 residues. The germline gives CDR1 SNHLY, CDR2 FYNGKV (reference sequence). The V and J ends lost 1 base and 1 base, in that order; junction bases with no gene match: 6. The covered CDR3 bases are TGTGCCAGCAGCTTAGGAGGCCGGGACAGGAACTATGCTGAGCAGTTC. As protein: CASSLGGRDRNYAEQF. The full-length CDR3 reads as CASSLGGRDRNYAEQFF.

Points on this clone: Genes here carry mouse names. The read halts 1 residue ahead of the CDR3 end, with the missing end drawn from the germline J gene. The V gene is TRBV13-2, the J gene TRBJ1-4, with 12 bases aligning to TRBD1. Trimming cost V 8 bases and J 14 bases; bases outside gene matches: 10. The CDR3 runs to 13 residues. CDR1 and CDR2 from the germline V gene are NNHNN and SYGAGS (reference sequence). Here the CDR3 reads CASAGTGGAGLFF. The part of the CDR3 DNA that was read is TGTGCCAGTGCCGGGACAGGGGGCGCCGGGTTATTT.

Points on this clone: All gene names here are mouse names. The CDR3 goes on 1 residue after the read ends, and that part is filled in from the germline J gene. This chain joins TRBV5 and TRBJ2-1; tentative D call: TRBD1 (6 bases). The CDR3 extends over 15 amino acids. The germline V gene encodes CDR1 LGHNA and CDR2 YNLKQL (reference sequence). Trimming stripped 0 bases from V and 4 bases from J, with 10 bases between. The CDR3 sequence is CASSQEGDTYAEQFF. The CDR3 DNA, read in part, is TGTGCCAGCAGCCAAGAGGGGGACACATATGCTGAGCAGTTC.

As to this clone: Gene names follow the mouse nomenclature. Read data end 1 residue before the CDR3 end; the end is taken from the germline J gene. The rearrangement joins TRBV13-2 to TRBJ1-2; 7 nucleotides align to TRBD1. The CDR3 extends over 15 amino acids. With 0 bases clipped from V and 3 bases from J, the junction kept 5 bases outside the gene matches. CDR1 and CDR2 (germline): NNHNN, SYGAGS (reference sequence). CDR3 residues: CASGDVGRGYSDYTF. The sequenced CDR3 bases are TGTGCCAGCGGTGATGTGGGCAGGGGGTACTCCGACTACACC.

As regards this clone: Mouse gene names and germline throughout. The read gets to within 1 residue of the CDR3 end, and the germline J gene fills in the rest. The chain links TRBV19 to TRBJ2-3, with TRBD2 matching 9 bases. The CDR3 is made up of 14 amino acids. After removal of 5 bases from V and 0 bases from J, the junction contained 1 base not matched to a gene. The V gene's germline CDR1 is FNHDT and CDR2 SITEND (reference sequence). The sequenced part of the CDR3 DNA is TGTGCCAGCAGACTGGGGGGTAGTGCAGAAACGCTGTAT. This encodes CASRLGGSAETLY. The entire CDR3 protein reads CASRLGGSAETLYF.

Worth noting for this clone: Gene names are the mouse ones. The read ends 1 residue before the CDR3 terminus; that terminus is restored from the germline J gene. The gene calls are TRBV20 and TRBJ2-5; D perhaps matches TRBD1 (6 bases). CDR1 and CDR2 from the germline V gene are GFQATS and STVNSAI. The CDR3 is 12 amino acids. With 2 bases removed from V and 5 bases from J, the gap between germline ends came to 8 bases. The CDR3 sequence: CGARTGLDTQYF. CDR3 DNA (partial): TGTGGTGCTAGGACAGGGTTAGACACCCAGTAC. The full variable domain, its missing parts supplied by reference TRBV20 and TRBJ2-5, is GALVYQYPRRTICKSGTSMRMECQAVGFQATSVAWYRQSPQKTFELIALSTVNSAIKYEQNFTQEKFPISHPNLSFSSMTVLNAYLEDRGLYLCGARTGLDTQYFGPGTRLLVL.

Concerning this clone: The genes are named according to mouse. The CDR3 bases that were read are TGTGCCAGCAGTTTAACTAGTCAAAACACCTTGTAC. It encodes CASSLTSQNTLY. From start to end, the CDR3 is CASSLTSQNTLYF. The chain employs TRBV15 and TRBJ2-4; D gene uncertain. The missing CDR3 end, 1 residue past where the read stops, is filled in from the germline J gene. Germline CDR1 reads SGHND; CDR2 reads FRSKSL. CDR3 size: 13 residues. Deletions cut 2 bases from V and 0 bases from J, with 3 bases between.

Note on this clone: Genes and germline come from the mouse. Coverage ceases 1 residue before the CDR3 finishes, and the germline J gene fills in the end. The rearrangement uses TRBV13-1 and TRBJ2-5; 8 nucleotides match TRBD1. CDR3 length equals 15 residues. J was trimmed by 1 base and V by 0 bases; bases with no gene match: 1. Germline assignment: CDR1 NSHNY and CDR2 SYGAGN. The CDR3 bases that were read are TGTGCCAGCAGTGATGGGACAGGGTACCAAGACACCCAGTAC. It translates to CASSDGTGYQDTQY. The entire CDR3 is CASSDGTGYQDTQYF.

In the case of this clone: The gene names here belong to mouse. The read ends 1 residue early relative to the CDR3; the germline J gene fills the gap. The chain couples TRBV29 to TRBJ2-1; D uncertain. Germline assignment: CDR1 MSHET and CDR2 SYDVDS. This CDR3 has 12 residues. With 6 bases removed from V and 1 base from J, the gap between germline ends came to 4 bases. Incomplete CDR3 DNA: TGTGCTAGCAGAAACAACTATGCTGAGCAGTTC. Amino acid sequence: CASRNNYAEQF. The entire CDR3 protein reads CASRNNYAEQFF. Using reference TRBV29 and TRBJ2-1 for the parts outside the CDR3, the full variable domain is DMKVTQMPRYLIKRMGENVLLECGQDMSHETMYWYRQDPGLGLQLIYISYDVDSNSEGDIPKGYRVSRKKREHFSLILDSAKTNQTSVYFCASRNNYAEQFFGPGTRLTVL.

A few counts support this clone. Mouse gene names and germline throughout. The CDR3 end falls 1 residue outside the read, so it is completed with the germline J gene. The chain is built from TRBV13-2 and TRBJ2-7, with TRBD1 matching over 8 bases. This CDR3 spans 14 amino acids. V trimming: 2 bases; J trimming: 4 bases; junction bases outside the gene matches: 5. Germline CDR1 and CDR2: NNHNN and SYGAGS (reference sequence). CDR3 loop: CASGERDRIYEQYF. The sequenced CDR3 bases are TGTGCCAGCGGTGAGAGGGACAGGATATATGAACAGTAC.

About this clone itself: Germline and genes here are mouse. The CDR3 end is not reached by the read, which stops 1 residue before it; the germline J gene fills it in. J is TRBJ2-2 and V is TRBV13-2; unclear D gene. Per germline, CDR1 NNHNN and CDR2 SYGAGS (reference sequence). Trimming removed 0 bases at V and 0 bases at J, with 3 bases between. The CDR3 is 14 residues long. Partial CDR3 DNA: TGTGCCAGCGGTGATGTGGCAAACACCGGGCAGCTCTAC. Amino acid sequence: CASGDVANTGQLY. The entire CDR3 protein is CASGDVANTGQLYF.

For this clone: Mouse gene names and germline throughout. The read halts 1 residue ahead of the CDR3 end, with the missing end drawn from the germline J gene. The V and J genes are TRBV13-3 and TRBJ2-3; 12 bases are a match to TRBD2. This CDR3 spans 16 amino acids. Germline V gives CDR1 NNHDY, CDR2 SYVADS. J gave up 0 bases and V 4 bases, and 3 bases lay outside the gene matches. CDR3: CASSPGLGGSAETLYF. The part of the CDR3 DNA that was read is TGTGCCAGCAGTCCCGGACTGGGGGGGAGTGCAGAAACGCTGTAT.

A word on this clone: The gene symbols are mouse symbols. The CDR3 loop reads CASRDRGAQDTQYF. The covered CDR3 bases are TGTGCCAGCCGGGACAGGGGGGCCCAAGACACCCAGTAC. The chain joins TRBV19 to TRBJ2-5, with 11 bases aligning to TRBD1. Read coverage stops 1 residue before the CDR3 terminus; the germline J gene supplies the remainder. The trim removed 7 bases at V and 2 bases at J, leaving 3 bases unmatched. Germline-derived CDR1 and CDR2 are FNHDT and SITEND (reference sequence). This CDR3 is 14 amino acids long. Based on the CDR3 plus reference TRBV19 and TRBJ2-5, the full variable domain is GGIITQTPKFLIGQEGQKLTLKCQQNFNHDTMYWYRQDSGKGLRLIYYSITENDLQKGDLSEGYDASREKKSSFSLTVTSAQKNEMAVFLCASRDRGAQDTQYFGPGTRLLVL.

Concerning this clone: The gene names given are mouse names. The sequenced fragment ends 1 residue before the CDR3 boundary, so the rest is inferred from the germline J gene. The J gene is TRBJ2-1, the V gene TRBV1; 11 bases fit TRBD2. With V trimmed by 2 bases and J by 4 bases, 1 base remained unmatched. The CDR3 is 15 amino acids. Germline CDR1 and CDR2: NSQYPW and LRSPGD (reference sequence). The DNA read from the CDR3 is TGCACCTGCAGTGCAACTGGGGGGGCTTATGCTGAGCAGTTC. This gives the protein CTCSATGGAYAEQF. From start to end, the CDR3 is CTCSATGGAYAEQFF. Filled out from reference TRBV1 and TRBJ2-1, the complete variable domain reads VTLLEQNPRWRLVPRGQAVNLRCILKNSQYPWMSWYQQDLQKQLQWLFTLRSPGDKEVKSLPGADYLATRVTDTELRLQVANMSQGRTLYCTCSATGGAYAEQFFGPGTRLTVL.

On this clone: Any gene name here is a mouse gene name. The read halts 1 residue ahead of the CDR3 end, with the missing end drawn from the germline J gene. This rearrangement joins TRBV5 to TRBJ2-5, with D perhaps matching TRBD1 or TRBD2 (5 bases each). The V and J ends lost 9 bases and 1 base respectively, with 8 bases between them. Germline-derived CDR1 and CDR2 are LGHNA and YNLKQL (reference sequence). The CDR3 sequence is 12 residues long. The CDR3 DNA, read in part, is TGTGCCAGTGCGGGACACCAAGACACCCAGTAC. It translates to CASAGHQDTQY. The complete CDR3 reads CASAGHQDTQYF.

On this clone itself: Gene names and germline refer to mouse. The read terminates 1 residue before the CDR3 end, so the remaining end is supplied by the germline J gene. This sequence joins TRBV19 and TRBJ2-2, with 7 bases that match TRBD1. The CDR3 has 12 amino acids. Germline CDR1 FNHDT, CDR2 SITEND (reference sequence). J gave up 6 bases and V 5 bases, and 1 base lay outside the gene matches. Incomplete CDR3 DNA: TGTGCCAGCAGCCAGGGGGCCGGGCAGCTCTAC. This sequence encodes CASSQGAGQLY. The whole CDR3 sequence reads CASSQGAGQLYF.

Comments on this clone: Each gene name is a mouse one. The sequenced fragment ends 1 residue before the CDR3 boundary, so the rest is inferred from the germline J gene. This sequence joins TRBV1 and TRBJ2-4; TRBD1 aligns across 7 bases. Germline V gives CDR1 NSQYPW, CDR2 LRSPGD (reference sequence). With 4 bases clipped from V and 3 bases from J, the junction kept 1 base outside the gene matches. CDR3 length equals 13 residues. CDR3 protein: CTCSEGQQNTLYF. The DNA read from the CDR3 is TGCACCTGCAGTGAGGGACAGCAAAACACCTTGTAC.